These T cell receptor beta chains were read from a single sample in a study of cytomegalovirus exposure and HLA in healthy donors. Assay used: immunoSEQ multiplex PCR; TCRdb lists only in-frame clones, some missing. The repertoire includes about 69,000 clones, about 74% of them detected once, and around 10% sits in the top ten. Sequenced sample: PBMCs. These receptors were obtained from a woman aged 60-75 years in good health and CMV-seropositive. Each CDR3 is given with its conserved first and last residue. Each record gives: V gene, J gene, D gene, clone size, CDR3 DNA, CDR3 protein. A D gene is named only where the DNA matches it firmly. Clone size is shown for a subset of rows, as once, few, many or a class of expanded clone.

TRBV7-8	TRBJ2-3	TRBD1	few	TGTGCCAGCAGCTTGTCGGGACAGGGGACCTCCCCCCAGTATTTT	CASSLSGQGTSPQYF
TRBV6-6	TRBJ1-1	NA	few	TGTGCCAGCAGTTACGGCATTAATGAAGCTTTCTTT	CASSYGINEAFF
TRBV13	TRBJ1-1	NA	NA	TGTGCCAGCAGACGGACAGCCGGAGGAAGGAACACTGAAGCTTTCTTT	CASRRTAGGRNTEAFF
TRBV5-1	TRBJ2-2	TRBD1	NA	TGCGCCAGCAGCCTGGACAGGGAAGGCGGGGAGCTGTTTTTT	CASSLDREGGELFF
TRBV5-3	TRBJ2-4	TRBD2	NA	TGTGCCAGAAGCTGTAAGCGGGGGGAGATCAAAAACATTCAGTACTTC	CARSCKRGEIKNIQYF
TRBV11-2	TRBJ1-2	NA	NA	TGTGCCAGCGCTCAGGGGTCCGGAAACTATGGCTACACCTTC	CASAQGSGNYGYTF
TRBV6-5	TRBJ1-6	NA	NA	TGTGCCAGCAGCCGGGGAAGCTCCTATAATTCACCCCTCCACTTT	CASSRGSSYNSPLHF
TRBV6-5	TRBJ1-1	TRBD1	few	TGTGCCAGCAGGGAAGACAGGGGGAACACTGAAGCTTTCTTT	CASREDRGNTEAFF
TRBV6-5	TRBJ1-1	NA	few	TGTGCCAGCACTAGCCCTTGGACTGAAGCTTTCTTT	CASTSPWTEAFF
TRBV11-2	TRBJ2-7	NA	few	TGTGCCAGCAGCTCCTCGCTTGGGGGCAGGGGATACGAGCAGTACTTC	CASSSSLGGRGYEQYF
TRBV6-6	TRBJ1-4	TRBD1	NA	TGTGCCAGCAGTACCGGGACAGGGGGTTCTAATGAAAAACTGTTTTTT	CASSTGTGGSNEKLFF
TRBV30	TRBJ2-1	TRBD1	NA	TGTGCCTGGTTAGTCCGGACAGGGAAGAATGAGCAGTTCTTC	CAWLVRTGKNEQFF
TRBV20-1	TRBJ1-2	TRBD1	few	TGCAGTGCTGGGGACAGGGGTGGCTACACCTTC	CSAGDRGGYTF
TRBV4-1	TRBJ2-3	TRBD2	once	TGCGCCAGCAGCGAGGGACTAACTAGCACAGATACGCAGTATTTT	CASSEGLTSTDTQYF
TRBV6-5	TRBJ1-5	TRBD1	NA	TGTGCCAGCAGGAAACAGGGGGCGACCGTTGGGGCCCAGCATTTT	CASRKQGATVGAQHF
TRBV6-5	TRBJ1-6	TRBD1	NA	TGTGCCAGCAGTTACCATCAGGACAGGGGAAATTCACCCCTCCACTTT	CASSYHQDRGNSPLHF
TRBV5-1	TRBJ1-1	NA	NA	TGCGCCAGCAGCTTCTCAGGGGCGCAGTCCACTGAAGCTTTCTTT	CASSFSGAQSTEAFF
TRBV2	TRBJ2-2	NA	NA	TGTGCCAGCAGGTTACAGGGAGGGGTCACCGGGGAGCTGTTTTTT	CASRLQGGVTGELFF
TRBV10-3	TRBJ1-2	TRBD1	NA	TGTGCCATCAGTGAGCCGGGACAGGGGGCGAGTAGGTATGGCTACACCTTC	CAISEPGQGASRYGYTF
TRBV18	TRBJ2-3	NA	NA	TGTGCCAGCTCACCAAGGCAGGGGACAGATACGCAGTATTTT	CASSPRQGTDTQYF
TRBV18	TRBJ2-6	TRBD1	NA	TGTGCCAGCTCACCCGACAGGGCTGGGGCCAACGTCCTGACTTTC	CASSPDRAGANVLTF
TRBV12-5	TRBJ2-1	NA	NA	TGTGCTAGTGGTTTGAATCGGAATGAGCAGTTCTTC	CASGLNRNEQFF